Here is one T cell receptor (beta chain) with its context. This record comes from a study of T cell changes during pregnancy in multiple sclerosis. Profiled with immunoSEQ multiplex PCR; TCRdb holds only in-frame clones, not every one. The table lists about 46,000 clones, about 91% of them singletons, with approximately 0.39% in the top ten. With 6 bases clipped from V and 0 bases from J, the junction kept 9 bases outside the gene matches. The V gene's germline CDR1 is MNHEY and CDR2 SMNVEV (reference sequence). This CDR3 region has 18 residues. The chain uses TRBV27 and TRBJ1-4, with 11 bases matching TRBD1. The starting material was CD4+ T cells from peripheral blood mononuclear cells, obtained in the second trimester of pregnancy. The origin of this receptor is a female donor in good health, enrolled as a control in a pregnancy study. CDR3 nucleotide sequence: TGTGCCAGCAGCCGGGACAGGGGGTCCCTGGCAACTAATGAAAAACTGTTTTTT. It specifies CASSRDRGSLATNEKLFF.